Each of the 14 T cell receptor beta chains below was sequenced from the same sample in a study of tumor-infiltrating lymphocytes in primary liver carcinoma. The investigators made TCR beta cDNA from 400 to 500 ng total RNA, using a constant-region primer. Three nested multiplex PCR rounds, a slightly modified ARM-PCR, produced the libraries for TCR beta. The first two PCR rounds used TRBV1-TRBV30 forward primers with a C-beta reverse primer, 10 cycles each. TCRdb fed the multiplex PCR reads into MiXCR, producing one record per CDR3 protein. The table has 30,000 to 35,000 distinct CDR3 sequences, 75% to 85% seen once; the top ten hold roughly a third. Scientists recovered RNA and DNA together from roughly 20-30 mg of unsorted bulk tissue. The sample consisted of liver tumor tissue from sampling region 5. Sample subset: tumor region T5, tumor centre. These receptor sequences come from a man aged 40-49 years with primary liver carcinoma and hepatitis B virus infection.

This clonotype was counted once. One end of the junction varies from germline; a read error may be responsible. This chain joins TRBV6-2 or TRBV6-3 and TRBJ2-7, with TRBD2 identical over 8 bases. This CDR3 has 13 amino acids. Germline-derived CDR1 and CDR2 are MNHEY and SVGEGT. CDR3: CVTRTSWRYGQYF. In DNA, the CDR3 is TGTGTCACCCGGACTAGCTGGAGATACGGGCAGTACTTC.

On this clonotype: A much larger clone is a single base away; this may be a read error. This chain uses TRBV7-9 with TRBJ2-7; D is undetermined. CDR3 length: 11 amino acids. Germline V gene lookup returns CDR1 SEHNR and CDR2 FQNEAQ (reference sequence). CDR3 protein: CDSSPLHEQYF. In DNA, the CDR3 is TGTGACAGCAGCCCCCTTCACGAGCAGTACTTC. The whole variable domain, filled in from reference TRBV7-9 and TRBJ2-7, reads DTGVSQNPRHKITKRGQNVTFRCDPISEHNRLYWYRQTLGQGPEFLTYFQNEAQLEKSRLLSDRFSAERPKGSFSTLEIQRTEQGDSAMYLCDSSPLHEQYFGPGTRLTVT.

On this clonotype itself: The junction and the germline gene differ at one end; a read error may be behind it. This chain links TRBV11-2 with TRBJ2-7; maybe TRBD2 (7 bases). Germline V CDR1 and CDR2: SGHAT, FQNNGV. The CDR3 has 16 residues. The CDR3 DNA sequence: TGTGCCAGCAGCTTCATACGGGGGGCCATACACAACGAGCAGCACTTC. Translation: CASSFIRGAIHNEQHF. The entire variable domain, with the rest obtained from reference TRBV11-2 and TRBJ2-7, is as follows: EAGVAQSPRYKIIEKRQSVAFWCNPISGHATLYWYQQILGQGPKLLIQFQNNGVVDDSQLPKDRFSAERLKGVDSTLKIQPAKLEDSAVYLCASSFIRGAIHNEQHFGPGTRLTVT.

There are many counts of this clonotype. Since a much larger clone is just one base distant, this may be a read error. The rearrangement joins TRBV5-4 to TRBJ2-1, with 7 bases that match TRBD2. The CDR3 covers 15 residues. Germline V gene sequence: CDR1 SGHNT, CDR2 YYREEE (reference sequence). The chain's CDR3 is CASSLAGRSANEQLF. As DNA, the CDR3 is TGTGCCAGCAGCTTGGCCGGGAGGTCGGCCAATGAGCAGCTCTTC.

As regards this clonotype: Relative to the germline gene, one junction end is altered; a read error may explain this. The chain carries TRBV29-1 and TRBJ2-2; TRBD1 matches at 8 bases. CDR1 and CDR2 (germline): SQVTM, ANQGSEA. The CDR3 contains 13 residues. CDR3 in amino acids: CSAEGQGSGELFF. CDR3 DNA: TGCAGCGCTGAAGGACAGGGATCCGGGGAGCTGTTTTTT.

This rearrangement joins TRBV28 to TRBJ1-5; D gene unclear. This CDR3 region has 13 residues. Germline-derived CDR1 and CDR2 are MDHEN and SYDVKM. With 6 bases removed from V and 6 bases from J, the gap between germline ends came to 12 bases. The CDR3 coding sequence is TGTGCCAGCAGCAGACTCCCGCTTCAGCCCCAGCATTTT. Translation: CASSRLPLQPQHF.

As to this clonotype: The conserved phenylalanine or tryptophan normally closing the CDR3 is absent here, so this likely arose from a read error. The V call is TRBV6-1, the J call TRBJ2-2, with 9 bases fitting TRBD2. From germline, CDR1 is MNHNS and CDR2 SASEGT. This CDR3 spans 16 amino acids. V lost 0 bases to trimming and J lost 9 bases; unmatched junction nucleotides: 8. CDR3 sequence: CASSEAGTSFYWELFS. DNA of the CDR3: TGTGCCAGCAGTGAAGCCGGGACTAGCTTTTACTGGGAGCTGTTTTCT.

J is TRBJ2-7 and V is TRBV11-2, with D perhaps TRBD1 (5 bases). CDR3 length equals 15 residues. V was trimmed by 10 bases and J by 2 bases, leaving 21 bases between them. Looked up from germline, CDR1 is SGHAT and CDR2 is FQNNGV. DNA of the CDR3: TGTGCCACCAGTTTATCCTCAGGGATTACCTACGAGCAGTACTTC. Residues: CATSLSSGITYEQYF.

This clonotype occurred once. This chain joins TRBV5-4 and TRBJ2-3; TRBD1 or TRBD2 may be the D gene (5 bases each). The germline V gene encodes CDR1 SGHNT and CDR2 YYREEE (reference sequence). The CDR3 consists of 13 residues. V lost 6 bases, J lost 4 bases, and 12 bases lay in between. CDR3 nucleotides: TGTGCCAGCAACTTCGAGGGGCCAGATACGCAGTATTTT. This encodes CASNFEGPDTQYF.

In its sample, this clonotype ranks as medium-sized (0.01 to 0.1%). This chain uses TRBV6-1 with TRBJ2-1; 9 positions match TRBD2. Germline CDR1 is MNHNS and CDR2 is SASEGT. CDR3 length: 14 amino acids. The V segment lost 7 bases and the J segment 7 bases; nucleotides outside the gene matches: 8. The CDR3 sequence: CASTIAGVGNEQFF. CDR3 nucleotides: TGTGCCAGCACCATAGCGGGAGTGGGGAATGAGCAGTTCTTC.

As to this clonotype: This CDR3 fails to terminate in the conserved phenylalanine or tryptophan, so it likely reflects a read error. The V and J genes are TRBV14 and TRBJ1-1; D is unresolved. Per germline, CDR1 SGHDN and CDR2 FVKESK. This CDR3 spans 14 amino acids. The CDR3 nucleotides read TGTCCCAGCAGCCAAATGGGAGCGCCGCTGGCAGCTTTCCTT. Translated: CPSSQMGAPLAAFL.

Worth noting for this clonotype: Compared with germline, one end of the junction differs, possibly owing to a read error. The genes are TRBV6-5 and TRBJ2-4; 10 nucleotides line up with TRBD2. The CDR3 consists of 21 residues. Germline V gene sequence: CDR1 MNHEY, CDR2 SVGAGI. Written as DNA, the CDR3 is TGCGCCAGCAGCAGGACAGGGTCCCACGTAGCGGGAGGTATAGCCAAAAACATTCAGTACTTC. Protein sequence: CASSRTGSHVAGGIAKNIQYF.

In regard to this clonotype: The CDR3 does not end in the conserved phenylalanine or tryptophan, so this is likely a read error. V is TRBV5-1 and J is TRBJ2-3, with a weak D call TRBD1 (5 bases). This CDR3 comprises 13 residues. Germline V CDR1 and CDR2: SGHRS, YFSETQ. CDR3 in amino acids: CPSRGAGPDTQYL. The DNA of the CDR3 is TGCCCCAGCAGAGGTGCAGGGCCAGATACGCAGTATCTT.

A few counts support this clonotype. The chain is built from TRBV6-5 and TRBJ2-1, with 9 bases that match TRBD1. This CDR3 is 16 amino acids long. The ends lost 0 bases at V and 7 bases at J; junction bases unmatched: 7. Germline V gives CDR1 MNHEY, CDR2 SVGAGI. In DNA form, the CDR3 reads TGTGCCAGCAGTTACTCGACAGGGGGTCTGATGAATGAGCAGTTCTTC. Translating it yields CASSYSTGGLMNEQFF.